This T cell receptor beta chain was identified during a study of identical twins. This clonotype was counted between two and nine times. The antigen is unknown. Study-level results: Alpha sequences out of frame and shared by twins had excess low generation probability. Conclusions came from cross-sectional statistical analysis, not from following the same donors.

Germline V lookup: CDR1 KGHSH, CDR2 LQKENI. Trimming removed 2 bases from V and 9 bases from J; junction bases left unmatched: 21. This CDR3 is 19 amino acids long. A universal primer site came from template switching; cDNA carried unique molecular identifiers. Using its own MiXCR run on the 5' RACE reads, TCRdb lists one record per CDR3 protein. Of 1.5 million to 2 million distinct CDR3 sequences in the sample, about 31% are singletons; the top ten hold 0.25% to 0.3%. The rearrangement uses TRBV18 and TRBJ2-1, with TRBD1 matching 8 bases. This receptor was obtained from a newborn girl in good health. The sample comprised cord blood. Here the CDR3 DNA reads TGTGCCAGCTCACCATTTATCCGGTTTGGAGGACAGGGCCTCGGTGAGCAGTTCTTC. Amino acid sequence: CASSPFIRFGGQGLGEQFF.